This T cell receptor (beta chain) was recorded in a study of cytotoxic CD8 clonotypes in ibrutinib-treated CLL. As for the study in general: Sequenced samples delivered averages of around 250,000 productive templates and around 100,000 productive rearrangements. Findings and caveats of the study: At the start, clonality exceeded age-matched healthy donors and followed circulating CD8+ T-cell counts. With treatment, public clonotypes, which were uncommon, either contracted or remained stable.

Sequencing was performed with immunoSEQ multiplex PCR; in TCRdb, only in-frame clones are kept and a portion is missing. The sample shows 300,000 to 400,000 clones, over 55% of them seen only once. Trimming removed 5 bases at V and 1 base at J, with 11 bases between. The CDR3 runs to 14 residues. Germline V gene data show CDR1 as MNHEY and CDR2 as SVGAGI. A remark on this clone: Its antigen remains unidentified.

The rearrangement joins TRBV6-5 to TRBJ1-1; D perhaps matches TRBD1 (5 bases). Sequenced here: PBMCs, sampled after 36 months of ibrutinib treatment. The TCR comes from a human donor with chronic lymphocytic leukemia. The CDR3 DNA is TGTGCCAGCAGTCCCAGGGTTGGGAACACTGAAGCTTTCTTT. Protein: CASSPRVGNTEAFF.